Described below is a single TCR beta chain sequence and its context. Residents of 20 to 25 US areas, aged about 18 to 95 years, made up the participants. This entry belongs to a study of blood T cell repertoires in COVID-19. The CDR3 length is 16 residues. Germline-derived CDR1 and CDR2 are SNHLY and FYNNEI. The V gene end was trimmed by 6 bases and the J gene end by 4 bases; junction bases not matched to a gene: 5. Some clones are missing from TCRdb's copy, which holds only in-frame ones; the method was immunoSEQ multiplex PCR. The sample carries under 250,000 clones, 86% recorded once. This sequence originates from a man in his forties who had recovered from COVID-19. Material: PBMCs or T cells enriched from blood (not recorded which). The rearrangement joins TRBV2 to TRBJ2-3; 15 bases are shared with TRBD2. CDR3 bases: TGTGCCAGCAGGGTGGGACTAGCGGGGGGAGCAGATACGCAGTATTTT. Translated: CASRVGLAGGADTQYF. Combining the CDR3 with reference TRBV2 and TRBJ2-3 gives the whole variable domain EPEVTQTPSHQVTQMGQEVILRCVPISNHLYFYWYRQILGQKVEFLVSFYNNEISEKSEIFDDQFSVERPDGSNFTLKIRSTKLEDSAMYFCASRVGLAGGADTQYFGPGTRLTVL.